A single T cell receptor beta chain is shown here with its context. The antigen is unknown. The data were taken from a study of blood T cells in healthy people across ages. Findings and caveats of the study: Whereas aged donors had fewer naive CD4+ cells, long-lived donors had more of them and higher diversity. Roughly linearly, TCR beta diversity per million T cells fell as age increased.

Germline CDR1 is SGHRS and CDR2 is YFSETQ. V was pared by 3 bases and J by 0 bases, with 20 bases between. The CDR3 consists of 18 residues. Together with a sample-barcoded 5' primer, a J-beta primer mix was included in a second PCR lasting roughly 6 to 12 cycles. There were at least 3 million CDR3-containing paired-end reads obtained from each sample. TCRdb reanalysed the 5' RACE reads using MiXCR and keeps one entry per CDR3 protein. The sample includes more than 700,000 distinct CDR3 sequences, 46% of them seen just once. The draw of peripheral blood yielded about 9.4 milliliters from each donor. The V and J genes are TRBV5-1 and TRBJ2-3, with unresolved D. Sequenced material: blood. This receptor was obtained from a man older than 75 in good health. CDR3 protein: CASSSDSVGQVSTDTQYF. Written as DNA, the CDR3 is TGCGCCAGCAGCTCGGATTCCGTGGGTCAGGTCAGCACAGATACGCAGTATTTT.